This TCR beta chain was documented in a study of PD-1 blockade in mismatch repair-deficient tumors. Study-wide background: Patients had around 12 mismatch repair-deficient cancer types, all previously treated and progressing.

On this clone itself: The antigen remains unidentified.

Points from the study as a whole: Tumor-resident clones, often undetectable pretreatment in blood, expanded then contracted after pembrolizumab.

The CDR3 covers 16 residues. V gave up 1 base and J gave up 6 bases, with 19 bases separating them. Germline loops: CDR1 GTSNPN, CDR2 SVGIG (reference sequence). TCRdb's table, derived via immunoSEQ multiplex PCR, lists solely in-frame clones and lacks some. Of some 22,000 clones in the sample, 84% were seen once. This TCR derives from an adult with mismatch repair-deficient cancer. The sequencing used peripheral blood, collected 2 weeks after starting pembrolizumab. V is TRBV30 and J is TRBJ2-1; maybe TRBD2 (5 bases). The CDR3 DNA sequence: TGTGCCTGGAGTGGACCGCGAGGGTCTCTCAGCAATGAGCAGTTCTTC. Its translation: CAWSGPRGSLSNEQFF.